A single sample gave rise to the 30 T cell receptor beta chains below, sequenced in a study of blood T cell repertoires in COVID-19. Sequenced by immunoSEQ multiplex PCR; TCRdb stores in-frame clones only, minus some. The table has 200,000 to 250,000 clones, 80% to 85% seen once. The sample taken for sequencing was peripheral blood. All receptors come from a woman older than 75 with active or convalescent COVID-19.

This clone was recorded a few times. The J gene is TRBJ1-1, the V gene TRBV27; TRBD1 aligns across 7 bases. Germline CDR1 MNHEY, CDR2 SMNVEV (reference sequence). The CDR3 runs to 15 residues. V was clipped by 2 bases and J by 8 bases; unmatched bases: 11. This CDR3 reads CASSLRTGSHVEAFF. The CDR3 DNA sequence: TGTGCCAGCAGTTTAAGGACAGGCTCCCATGTGGAAGCTTTCTTT.

CDR3 sequence reads: CASSTGTGAYEQYF. The CDR3 bases are TGTGCCAGCAGTACCGGGACAGGGGCCTACGAGCAGTACTTC. This sequence joins TRBV6-1 and TRBJ2-7, with 10 bases fitting TRBD1. J was trimmed by 2 bases and V by 5 bases; bases with no gene match: 3. Germline V gene data show CDR1 as MNHNS and CDR2 as SASEGT. The CDR3 length is 14 residues.

The chain joins TRBV9 to TRBJ2-2; possible D gene TRBD1, 6 bases. V shed 0 bases and J shed 2 bases, with 23 bases lying between them. The CDR3 consists of 20 residues. CDR1 and CDR2 (germline): SGDLS, YYNGEE. This CDR3 is CASSVETPGVSLRNTGELFF. As DNA, the CDR3 is TGTGCCAGCAGCGTAGAAACCCCAGGGGTATCACTAAGAAACACCGGGGAGCTGTTTTTT.

The chain joins TRBV18 to TRBJ1-4; D gene ambiguous. The CDR3 has 14 amino acids. V was cut by 4 bases and J by 3 bases, with 9 bases left in between. Germline CDR1 KGHSH, CDR2 LQKENI. The CDR3 DNA reads TGTGCCAGCTCACACACAGCCTCTAATGAAAAACTGTTTTTT. Encoded protein: CASSHTASNEKLFF.

The V gene is TRBV6-5, the J gene TRBJ2-1; 7 bases fit TRBD1. Germline-derived CDR1 and CDR2 are MNHEY and SVGAGI. V lost 7 bases and J lost 2; bases outside the gene matches: 8. The CDR3 is 15 residues long. CDR3 DNA sequence: TGTGCCAGCAACCGGGACAGTCGCACCTACAATGAGCAGTTCTTC. Its translation: CASNRDSRTYNEQFF.

This clone showed up just once. In the same sample, other DNA sequences code for this CDR3. The chain joins TRBV7-2 to TRBJ2-5; 12 nucleotides agree with TRBD2. The V and J ends lost 1 base and 4 bases, in that order; junction bases with no gene match: 1. Germline CDR1 is SGHTA and CDR2 is FQGNSA. This CDR3 region has 15 residues. This CDR3 reads CASSLGLAGVETQYF. CDR3 in DNA: TGTGCCAGCAGCTTAGGACTAGCGGGAGTAGAGACCCAGTACTTC.

This clone was recorded only once. The J gene is TRBJ1-1, the V gene TRBV28, with TRBD1 identical over 8 bases. The CDR3 runs to 13 residues. The V and J ends lost 7 bases and 1 base, in that order; junction bases with no gene match: 2. CDR1 and CDR2 from the germline V gene are MDHEN and SYDVKM. Written as DNA, the CDR3 is TGTGCCAGCACCGACAGGGGGAACACTGAAGCTTTCTTT. Its translation is CASTDRGNTEAFF.

The chain combines TRBV5-5 with TRBJ2-5; 8 bases line up with TRBD1. V shed 4 bases, J shed 5 bases, and the junction held 7 bases outside the gene matches. CDR1 and CDR2 (germline): SGHKS, YYEKEE (reference sequence). This CDR3 region has 14 residues. This CDR3 is CASSGGQGLETQYF. The CDR3 DNA sequence: TGTGCCAGCAGCGGCGGACAGGGCCTGGAGACCCAGTACTTC.

The chain employs TRBV5-1 and TRBJ2-7; D perhaps matches TRBD2 (5 bases). V lost 1 base, J lost 1 base, and 9 bases lay in between. Germline CDR1 and CDR2: SGHRS and YFSETQ. The CDR3 has 14 amino acids. The CDR3 loop is CASSLSRDSYEQYF. The CDR3 nucleotides are TGCGCCAGCAGCTTGAGTCGGGATTCCTACGAGCAGTACTTC.

The chain employs TRBV4-2 and TRBJ2-1, with TRBD1 matching over 12 bases. The CDR3 length is 15 residues. The germline V gene has CDR1 LGHNA and CDR2 YNFKEQ. J gave up 8 bases and V 4 bases, and 6 bases lay outside the gene matches. The CDR3 nucleotides read TGTGCCAGCAGCCTTCCGGGACAGGGGGCCTATGAGCAGTTCTTC. The encoded protein is CASSLPGQGAYEQFF.

J is TRBJ2-1 and V is TRBV21-1; TRBD2, the D gene given by the table, was not confirmed from the DNA. TRBV21-1 is a known pseudogene. The CDR3 totals 19 residues. CDR3: CASSTRLATSLDSYNEQFF. In DNA, the CDR3 is TGTGCCAGCAGCACACGACTAGCGACCAGCTTAGACTCCTACAATGAGCAGTTCTTC.

V and J are TRBV3-1 (or the pseudogene TRBV3-2) and TRBJ1-4; a possible D gene is TRBD1 (6 bases). Germline V gene sequence: CDR1 LGHDT, CDR2 YNNKEL (reference sequence). The CDR3 covers 14 residues. V lost 1 base, J lost 6 bases, and 9 bases lay in between. In DNA form, the CDR3 reads TGTGCCAGCAGCCAAGTCTCAGGGGATGAAAAACTGTTTTTT. This sequence encodes CASSQVSGDEKLFF.

This rearrangement joins TRBV19 to TRBJ1-2; tentative D call: TRBD1 (6 bases). Trimming cost V 6 bases and J 8 bases, with 13 bases left between them. CDR3 length: 12 residues. From germline, CDR1 is LNHDA and CDR2 SQIVND (reference sequence). The CDR3 DNA reads TGTGCCAGTAGCTTCACAGGGTTCGGCTACACCTTC. Its protein product is CASSFTGFGYTF.

This clone was counted once. The gene calls are TRBV14 and TRBJ2-5; no clear D. This CDR3 is built from 12 residues. The ends were cut back, 1 base at V and 7 bases at J, with 7 bases in the middle. Looked up from germline, CDR1 is SGHDN and CDR2 is FVKESK. The CDR3 DNA reads as TGTGCCAGCAGCCAAGGGCAATGGACCCAGTACTTC. This codes for CASSQGQWTQYF.

This clone has a handful of counts. The chain is built from TRBV2 and TRBJ1-1; TRBD1 is a possible D gene (5 bases). The CDR3 has 13 residues. The germline V gene has CDR1 SNHLY and CDR2 FYNNEI. The ends were cut back, 7 bases at V and 3 bases at J, with 12 bases in the middle. DNA for the CDR3: TGTGCCAGCAAAGGGGAGGGCTACACTGAAGCTTTCTTT. Its translation is CASKGEGYTEAFF.

This clone has a handful of counts. J is TRBJ1-1 and V is TRBV28; possibly TRBD1 for D (6 bases). The germline V gene has CDR1 MDHEN and CDR2 SYDVKM. The ends were cut back, 1 base at V and 3 bases at J, with 18 bases in the middle. This CDR3 comprises 17 residues. CDR3 sequence: CASSLSRTVEMDTEAFF. For the CDR3, the DNA is TGTGCCAGCAGTTTATCTAGGACAGTGGAAATGGACACTGAAGCTTTCTTT.

Only one count was recorded for this clone. The chain is built from TRBV4-3 and TRBJ1-2; D possibly corresponds to TRBD1 (5 bases). The CDR3 has 14 amino acids. Germline V lookup: CDR1 LGHNA, CDR2 YSLEER. V lost 0 bases to trimming and J lost 7 bases, with 12 bases between them. The CDR3 spells CASSQDRTLSGYTF. The CDR3 region has the DNA TGCGCCAGCAGCCAAGATAGGACACTGTCTGGCTACACCTTC.

The CDR3 coding sequence is TGTGCCAGCAGCATGTTGACTGTGGTAGCGGGATACACAGATACGCAGTATTTT. Protein product: CASSMLTVVAGYTDTQYF. The chain recombines TRBV7-2 with TRBJ2-3; 8 positions match TRBD2. This CDR3 is built from 18 residues. The germline CDR1 and CDR2 sequences are SGHTA and FQGNSA. V trimming: 5 bases; J trimming: 2 bases; junction bases outside the gene matches: 15.

J is TRBJ2-1 and V is TRBV4-3, with TRBD2 as a possible D gene (5 bases). CDR3 length equals 15 residues. With 2 bases removed from V and 0 bases from J, the gap between germline ends came to 8 bases. The germline V gene encodes CDR1 LGHNA and CDR2 YSLEER. The CDR3 sequence: CASSQTGNSYNEQFF. CDR3 nucleotide sequence: TGCGCCAGCAGCCAAACGGGGAACTCCTACAATGAGCAGTTCTTC.

The table lists this clone with a count of one. The J gene is TRBJ2-3, the V gene TRBV19; TRBD2 agrees at 8 bases. Germline CDR1 is LNHDA and CDR2 is SQIVND (reference sequence). Trimming cost V 1 base and J 4 bases; bases outside gene matches: 4. The CDR3 covers 15 residues. The CDR3 here is CASSIARGGADTQYF. The CDR3 nucleotides read TGTGCCAGTAGTATAGCCCGGGGGGGCGCAGATACGCAGTATTTT.

V is TRBV29-1 and J is TRBJ2-5; D gene unclear. The germline CDR1 and CDR2 sequences are SQVTM and ANQGSEA. The CDR3 consists of 13 residues. V gave up 2 bases and J gave up 3 bases, with 10 bases separating them. CDR3 nucleotide sequence: TGCAGCGTTGAACGAGCTCCGGAAGAGACCCAGTACTTC. Translation: CSVERAPEETQYF.

The DNA for the CDR3 is TGTGCCAGTACCGCGACAGGGGGCTCTGAAGCTTTCTTT. Its protein is CASTATGGSEAFF. The rearrangement uses TRBV19 and TRBJ1-1; 10 bases fit TRBD1. J was trimmed by 6 bases and V by 7 bases; bases with no gene match: 5. This CDR3 region has 13 residues. Germline V gene lookup returns CDR1 LNHDA and CDR2 SQIVND (reference sequence).

This clone was detected once. This chain joins TRBV7-9 and TRBJ1-1; perhaps TRBD1 as D (6 bases). This CDR3 is 19 amino acids long. V shed 3 bases and J shed 0 bases, with 23 bases lying between them. From germline, CDR1 is SEHNR and CDR2 FQNEAQ (reference sequence). Here the CDR3 reads CASSLAPLILTGMNTEAFF. The CDR3 region has the DNA TGTGCCAGCAGCTTGGCCCCCCTCATCTTGACAGGAATGAACACTGAAGCTTTCTTT.

The chain uses TRBV10-3 and TRBJ1-1; 8 bases fit TRBD1. Germline loops: CDR1 ENHRY, CDR2 SYGVKD. Unmatched junction bases numbered 1, after V lost 3 bases and J lost 1 base. The CDR3 loop spans 14 amino acids. The CDR3 reads CAISEGTGNTEAFF. For the CDR3, the DNA is TGTGCCATCAGTGAAGGGACAGGGAACACTGAAGCTTTCTTT.

The chain couples TRBV7-8 to TRBJ2-7; D perhaps matches TRBD1 (6 bases). The V and J ends lost 10 bases and 9 bases respectively, with 19 bases between them. The germline CDR1 and CDR2 sequences are SGHVS and FQNEAQ. The CDR3 contains 12 residues. CDR3 amino acids: CATGTSGVVQYF. The CDR3, as DNA: TGTGCCACGGGGACGTCAGGGGTAGTGCAGTACTTC.

V is TRBV27 and J is TRBJ1-5; D unclear. Germline CDR1 MNHEY, CDR2 SMNVEV (reference sequence). V lost 2 bases to trimming and J lost 0 bases, with 11 bases between them. The CDR3 totals 16 residues. The CDR3 is CASSLSWEYSNQPQHF. Here the CDR3 DNA reads TGTGCCAGCAGTTTAAGTTGGGAGTATAGCAATCAGCCCCAGCATTTT.

V is TRBV5-1 and J is TRBJ1-2; D gene ambiguous. Germline V gives CDR1 SGHRS, CDR2 YFSETQ. The CDR3 loop spans 16 amino acids. Trimming removed 1 base from V and 4 bases from J, with 17 bases in between. CDR3 sequence (DNA): TGCGCCAGCAGCTTGTTAAGCCCTCACCCCCTCTATGGCTACACCTTC. Protein product: CASSLLSPHPLYGYTF.

The chain has TRBV7-9 and TRBJ2-7; 13 bases agree with TRBD2. Germline V lookup: CDR1 SEHNR, CDR2 FQNEAQ (reference sequence). The CDR3 totals 15 residues. V gave up 5 bases and J gave up 4 bases; unmatched junction bases: 5. CDR3 sequence: CASSRTSGSLYEQYF. CDR3 sequence (DNA): TGTGCCAGCAGCCGGACTAGCGGGAGTTTATACGAGCAGTACTTC.

This chain connects TRBV28 to TRBJ1-1; tentatively, D is TRBD1 (5 bases). V lost 5 bases and J lost 4, with 20 bases in between. The CDR3 runs 16 residues. Germline V gene data show CDR1 as MDHEN and CDR2 as SYDVKM. This CDR3 is CASSTAAYRFGTEAFF. The CDR3 DNA follows: TGTGCCAGCAGTACTGCTGCCTACAGGTTTGGCACTGAAGCTTTCTTT.

This clone was found once. The chain has TRBV18 and TRBJ1-6; 9 positions agree with TRBD1. Germline V gene lookup returns CDR1 KGHSH and CDR2 LQKENI. The junction had 7 bases not matched to a gene; V was cut back by 2 bases and J by 8 bases. This CDR3 is built from 16 residues. The DNA for the CDR3 is TGTGCCAGCTCACCATTCACAGGGGGCGTTGATTCACCCCTCCACTTT. It encodes CASSPFTGGVDSPLHF.